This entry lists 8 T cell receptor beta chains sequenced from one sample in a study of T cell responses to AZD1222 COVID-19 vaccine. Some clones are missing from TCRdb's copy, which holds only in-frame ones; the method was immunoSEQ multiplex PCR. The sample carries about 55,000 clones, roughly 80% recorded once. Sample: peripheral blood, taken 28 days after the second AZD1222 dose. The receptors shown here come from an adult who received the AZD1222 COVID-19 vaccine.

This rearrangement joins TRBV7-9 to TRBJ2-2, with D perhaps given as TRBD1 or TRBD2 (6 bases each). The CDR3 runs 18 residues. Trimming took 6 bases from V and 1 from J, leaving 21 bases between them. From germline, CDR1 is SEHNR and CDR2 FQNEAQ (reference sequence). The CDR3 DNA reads TGTGCCAGCAGACTAAGGGGGGTCCAGACCCAGAACACCGGGGAGCTGTTTTTT. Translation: CASRLRGVQTQNTGELFF.

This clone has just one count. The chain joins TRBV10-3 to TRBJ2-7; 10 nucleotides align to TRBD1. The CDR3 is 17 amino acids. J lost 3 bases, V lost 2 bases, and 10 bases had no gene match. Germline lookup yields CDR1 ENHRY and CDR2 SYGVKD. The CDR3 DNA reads TGTGCCATCAGTGAGGACGGTACGGGACAGGGGTTCTACGAGCAGTACTTC. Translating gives CAISEDGTGQGFYEQYF.

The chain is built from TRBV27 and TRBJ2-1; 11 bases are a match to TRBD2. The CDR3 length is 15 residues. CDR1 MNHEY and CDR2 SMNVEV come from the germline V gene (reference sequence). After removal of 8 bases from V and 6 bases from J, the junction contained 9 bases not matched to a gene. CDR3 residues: CASERRGLAANEQFF. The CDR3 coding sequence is TGTGCCAGCGAGAGGAGGGGACTAGCGGCCAATGAGCAGTTCTTC.

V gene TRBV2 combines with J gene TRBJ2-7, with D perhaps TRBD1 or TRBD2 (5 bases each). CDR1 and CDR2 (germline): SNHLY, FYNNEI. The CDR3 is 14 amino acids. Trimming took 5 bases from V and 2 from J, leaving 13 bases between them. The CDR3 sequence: CASSSGTFTYEQYF. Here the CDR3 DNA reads TGTGCCAGCAGTTCTGGGACGTTTACCTACGAGCAGTACTTC.

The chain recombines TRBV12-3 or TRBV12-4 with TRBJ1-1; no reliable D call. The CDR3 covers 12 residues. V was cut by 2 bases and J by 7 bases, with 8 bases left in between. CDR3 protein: CASSLSGFEAFF. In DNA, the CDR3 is TGTGCCAGCAGTTTATCTGGGTTTGAAGCTTTCTTT.

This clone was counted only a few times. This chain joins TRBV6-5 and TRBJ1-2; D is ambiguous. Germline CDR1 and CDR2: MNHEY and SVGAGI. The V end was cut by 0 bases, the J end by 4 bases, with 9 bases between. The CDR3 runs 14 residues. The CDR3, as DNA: TGTGCCAGCAGTTACTCGACAACGGGCTATGGCTACACCTTC. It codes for CASSYSTTGYGYTF.

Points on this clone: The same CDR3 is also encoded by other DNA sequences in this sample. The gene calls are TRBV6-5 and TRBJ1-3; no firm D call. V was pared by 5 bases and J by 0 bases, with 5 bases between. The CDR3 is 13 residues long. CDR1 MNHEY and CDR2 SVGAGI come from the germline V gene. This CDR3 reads CASSRDSGNTIYF. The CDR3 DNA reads TGTGCCAGCAGTCGGGACTCTGGAAACACCATATATTTT.

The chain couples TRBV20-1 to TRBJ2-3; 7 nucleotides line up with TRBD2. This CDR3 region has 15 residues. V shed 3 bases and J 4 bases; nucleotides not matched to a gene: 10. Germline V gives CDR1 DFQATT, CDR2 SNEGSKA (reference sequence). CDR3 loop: CSASSGREKSDTQYF. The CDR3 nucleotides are TGCAGTGCTAGTTCCGGGCGGGAGAAGTCAGATACGCAGTATTTT.